The clone carrying this T cell receptor beta chain was counted ten times or more. Its antigen is as yet unknown. Preparing the TCRbeta library involved the use of unique molecular identifiers. TCRdb processed the PCR reads anew with MiXCR; each CDR3 protein has one entry. The data contain about 100,000 distinct CDR3 sequences, about 6.8% of them singletons. This entry belongs to a study of T-cell reconstitution after alpha-beta-depleted transplantation in children. Overall study findings and caveats: After transplant, high TCRbeta diversity at day 60 in some patients arose from surviving recipient T cells and thymic progenitors. Among T cells one year after transplant, newly produced cells accounted for most counts and diversity. Several hundred graft clones that had expanded were reportedly the source of alpha-beta T cells about two months after transplant.

Germline V gene sequence: CDR1 SQVTM, CDR2 ANQGSEA. CDR3 size: 15 residues. Germline trimming cut 0 bases from V and 8 bases from J; bases unmatched to any gene: 10. Here the sequenced sample was PBMCs, taken before TCRalphabeta/CD19-depleted stem cell transplant. The clonotype comes from a boy between 2 and 10 years old with acute lymphoblastic leukemia, due to receive a stem cell transplant. The chain combines TRBV29-1 with TRBJ2-1, with TRBD2 identical over 7 bases. The CDR3 DNA follows: TGCAGCGTTGAAGATCTTTGGGAGGGAAGCGATGAGCAGTTCTTC. Its protein is CSVEDLWEGSDEQFF.